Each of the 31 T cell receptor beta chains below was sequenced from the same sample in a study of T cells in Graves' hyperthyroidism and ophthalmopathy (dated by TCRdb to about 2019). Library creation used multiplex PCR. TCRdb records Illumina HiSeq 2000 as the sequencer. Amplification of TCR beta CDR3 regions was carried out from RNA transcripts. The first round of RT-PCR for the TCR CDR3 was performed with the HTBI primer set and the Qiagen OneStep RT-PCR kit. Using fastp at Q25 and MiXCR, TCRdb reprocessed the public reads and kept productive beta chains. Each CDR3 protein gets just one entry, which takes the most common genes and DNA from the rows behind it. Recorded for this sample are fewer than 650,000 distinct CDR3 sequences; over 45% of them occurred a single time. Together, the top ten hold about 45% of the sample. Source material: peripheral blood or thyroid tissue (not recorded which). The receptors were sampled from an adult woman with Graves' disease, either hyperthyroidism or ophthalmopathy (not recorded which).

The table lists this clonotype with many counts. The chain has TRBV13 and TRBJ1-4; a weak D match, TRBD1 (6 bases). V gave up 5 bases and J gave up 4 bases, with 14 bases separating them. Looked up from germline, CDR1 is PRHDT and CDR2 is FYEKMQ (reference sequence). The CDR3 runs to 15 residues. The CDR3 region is CASSHTGGDNEKLFF. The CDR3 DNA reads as TGTGCCAGCAGCCACACCGGGGGCGATAATGAAAAACTGTTTTTT.

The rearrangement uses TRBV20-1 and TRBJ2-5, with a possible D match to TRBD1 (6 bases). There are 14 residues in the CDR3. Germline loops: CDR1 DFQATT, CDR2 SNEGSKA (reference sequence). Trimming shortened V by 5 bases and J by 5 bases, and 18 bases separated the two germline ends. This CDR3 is CSAHLSTRGETQYF. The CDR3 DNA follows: TGCAGTGCTCACCTCTCAACCAGGGGTGAGACCCAGTACTTC.

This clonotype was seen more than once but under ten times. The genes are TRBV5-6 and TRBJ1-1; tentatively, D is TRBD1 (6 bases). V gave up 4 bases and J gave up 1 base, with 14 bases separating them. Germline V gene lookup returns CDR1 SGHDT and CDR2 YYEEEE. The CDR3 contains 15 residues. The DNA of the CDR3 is TGTGCCAGCAGCGTAATCCGGGACAAGAACACTGAAGCTTTCTTT. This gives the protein CASSVIRDKNTEAFF.

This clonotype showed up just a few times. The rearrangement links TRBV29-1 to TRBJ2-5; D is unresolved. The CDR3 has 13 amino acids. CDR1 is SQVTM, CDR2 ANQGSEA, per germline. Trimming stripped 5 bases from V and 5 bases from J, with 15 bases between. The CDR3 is CSVTDPLDETQYF. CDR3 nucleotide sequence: TGCAGCGTTACGGACCCACTGGACGAGACCCAGTACTTC.

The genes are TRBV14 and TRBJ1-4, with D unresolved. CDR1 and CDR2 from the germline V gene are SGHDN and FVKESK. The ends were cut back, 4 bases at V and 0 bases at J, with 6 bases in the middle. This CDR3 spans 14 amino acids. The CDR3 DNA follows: TGTGCCAGCAGCCTTCCCGCAACTAATGAAAAACTGTTTTTT. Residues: CASSLPATNEKLFF.

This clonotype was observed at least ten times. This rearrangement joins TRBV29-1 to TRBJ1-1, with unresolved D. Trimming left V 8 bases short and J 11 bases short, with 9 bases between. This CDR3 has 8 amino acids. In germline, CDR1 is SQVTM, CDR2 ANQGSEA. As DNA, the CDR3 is TGCAGCACACAGAATGCTTTCTTT. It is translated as CSTQNAFF.

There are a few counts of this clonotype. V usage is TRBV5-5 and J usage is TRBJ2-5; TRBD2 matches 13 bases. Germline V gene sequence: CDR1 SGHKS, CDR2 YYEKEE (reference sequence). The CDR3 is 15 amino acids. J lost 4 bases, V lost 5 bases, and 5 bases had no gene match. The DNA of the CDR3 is TGTGCCAGCAGTGCCAGACTAGCGGGAGGAGAGACCCAGTACTTC. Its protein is CASSARLAGGETQYF. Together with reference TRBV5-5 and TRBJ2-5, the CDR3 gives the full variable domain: DAGVTQSPTHLIKTRGQQVTLRCSPISGHKSVSWYQQVLGQGPQFIFQYYEKEERGRGNFPDRFSARQFPNYSSELNVNALLLGDSALYLCASSARLAGGETQYFGPGTRLLVL.

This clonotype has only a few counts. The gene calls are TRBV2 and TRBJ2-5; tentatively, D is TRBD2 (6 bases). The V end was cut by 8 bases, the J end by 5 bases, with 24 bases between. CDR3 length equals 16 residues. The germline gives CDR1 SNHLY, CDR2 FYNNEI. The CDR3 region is CASAGGKFEGTETQYF. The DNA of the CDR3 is TGTGCCAGCGCCGGCGGGAAATTTGAGGGGACGGAGACCCAGTACTTC.

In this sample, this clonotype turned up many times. CDR3 in amino acids: CSVYRDRPEAFF. For the CDR3, the DNA is TGCAGCGTTTACCGGGACAGACCTGAAGCTTTCTTT. The chain carries TRBV29-1 and TRBJ1-1; TRBD1 matches 7 bases. In germline, CDR1 is SQVTM, CDR2 ANQGSEA. The CDR3 loop spans 12 amino acids. Unmatched junction bases numbered 6, after V lost 5 bases and J lost 6 bases. The complete variable domain, with remaining parts taken from reference TRBV29-1 and TRBJ1-1, reads SAVISQKPSRDICQRGTSLTIQCQVDSQVTMMFWYRQQPGQSLTLIATANQGSEATYESGFVIDKFPISRPNLTFSTLTVSNMSPEDSSIYLCSVYRDRPEAFFGQGTRLTVV.

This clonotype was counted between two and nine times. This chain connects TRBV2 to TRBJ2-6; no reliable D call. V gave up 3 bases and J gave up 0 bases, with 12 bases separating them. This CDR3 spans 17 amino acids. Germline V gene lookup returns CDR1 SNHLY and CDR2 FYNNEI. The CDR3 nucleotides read TGTGCCAGCAGTGAGGTGGAGATAGTCTCTGGGGCCAACGTCCTGACTTTC. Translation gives CASSEVEIVSGANVLTF.

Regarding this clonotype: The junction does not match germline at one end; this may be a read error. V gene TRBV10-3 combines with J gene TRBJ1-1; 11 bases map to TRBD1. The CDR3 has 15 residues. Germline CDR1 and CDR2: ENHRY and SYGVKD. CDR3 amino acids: CASSVPDRGLTEAFF. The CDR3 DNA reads TGTGCCAGCAGTGTACCGGACAGGGGGCTCACTGAAGCTTTCTTT.

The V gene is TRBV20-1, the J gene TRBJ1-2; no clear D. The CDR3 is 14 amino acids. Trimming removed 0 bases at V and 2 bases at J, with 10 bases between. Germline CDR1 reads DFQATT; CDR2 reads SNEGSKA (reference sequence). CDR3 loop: CSARDGGRNYGYTF. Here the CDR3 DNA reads TGCAGTGCTAGAGATGGAGGACGGAACTATGGCTACACCTTC.

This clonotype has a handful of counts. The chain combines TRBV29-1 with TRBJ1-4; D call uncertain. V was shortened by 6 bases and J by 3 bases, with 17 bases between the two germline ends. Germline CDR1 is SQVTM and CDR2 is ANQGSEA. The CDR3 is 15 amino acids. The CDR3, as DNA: TGCAGCGTAGGAGAGAAACACGCATCTAATGAAAAACTGTTTTTT. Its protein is CSVGEKHASNEKLFF. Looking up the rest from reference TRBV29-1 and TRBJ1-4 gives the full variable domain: SAVISQKPSRDICQRGTSLTIQCQVDSQVTMMFWYRQQPGQSLTLIATANQGSEATYESGFVIDKFPISRPNLTFSTLTVSNMSPEDSSIYLCSVGEKHASNEKLFFGSGTQLSVL.

The CDR3 loop is CASRSGDSPNEKLFF. Written as DNA, the CDR3 is TGTGCCAGCAGGTCGGGGGACAGCCCTAATGAAAAACTGTTTTTT. The chain joins TRBV2 to TRBJ1-4; 7 positions agree with TRBD1. Germline-derived CDR1 and CDR2 are SNHLY and FYNNEI. V lost 6 bases to trimming and J lost 3 bases; unmatched junction nucleotides: 7. The CDR3 loop spans 15 amino acids. Full variable domain (rest looked up from reference TRBV2 and TRBJ1-4): EPEVTQTPSHQVTQMGQEVILRCVPISNHLYFYWYRQILGQKVEFLVSFYNNEISEKSEIFDDQFSVERPDGSNFTLKIRSTKLEDSAMYFCASRSGDSPNEKLFFGSGTQLSVL.

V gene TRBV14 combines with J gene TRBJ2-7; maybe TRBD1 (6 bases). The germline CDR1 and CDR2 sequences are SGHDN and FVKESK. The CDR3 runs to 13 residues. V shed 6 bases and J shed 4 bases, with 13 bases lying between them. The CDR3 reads CASSSGHLYEQYF. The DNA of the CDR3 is TGTGCCAGCAGTTCGGGACACCTATACGAGCAGTACTTC.

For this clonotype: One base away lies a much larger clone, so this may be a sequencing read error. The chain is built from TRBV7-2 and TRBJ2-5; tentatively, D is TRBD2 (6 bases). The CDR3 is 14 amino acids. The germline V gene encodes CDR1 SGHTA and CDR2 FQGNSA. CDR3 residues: CASRYSGDQEAQYF. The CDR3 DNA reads TGTGCCAGCCGTTATAGCGGAGACCAAGAGGCCCAGTACTTC.

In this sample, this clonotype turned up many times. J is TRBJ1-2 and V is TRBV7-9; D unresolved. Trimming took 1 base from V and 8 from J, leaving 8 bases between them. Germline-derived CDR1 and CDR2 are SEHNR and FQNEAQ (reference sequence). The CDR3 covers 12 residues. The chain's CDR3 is CASSLGVDGYTF. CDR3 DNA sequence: TGTGCCAGCAGCTTAGGGGTGGACGGCTACACCTTC. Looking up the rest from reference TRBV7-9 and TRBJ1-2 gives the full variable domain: DTGVSQNPRHKITKRGQNVTFRCDPISEHNRLYWYRQTLGQGPEFLTYFQNEAQLEKSRLLSDRFSAERPKGSFSTLEIQRTEQGDSAMYLCASSLGVDGYTFGSGTRLTVV.

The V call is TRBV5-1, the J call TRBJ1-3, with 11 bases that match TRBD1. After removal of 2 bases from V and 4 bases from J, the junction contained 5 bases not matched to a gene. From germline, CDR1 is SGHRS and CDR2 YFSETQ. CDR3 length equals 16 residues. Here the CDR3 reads CASSFGQGATGNTIYF. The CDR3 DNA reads TGCGCCAGCAGCTTCGGACAGGGGGCGACCGGAAACACCATATATTTT. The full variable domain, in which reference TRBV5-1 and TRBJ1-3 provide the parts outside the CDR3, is KAGVTQTPRYLIKTRGQQVTLSCSPISGHRSVSWYQQTPGQGLQFLFEYFSETQRNKGNFPGRFSGRQFSNSRSEMNVSTLELGDSALYLCASSFGQGATGNTIYFGEGSWLTVV.

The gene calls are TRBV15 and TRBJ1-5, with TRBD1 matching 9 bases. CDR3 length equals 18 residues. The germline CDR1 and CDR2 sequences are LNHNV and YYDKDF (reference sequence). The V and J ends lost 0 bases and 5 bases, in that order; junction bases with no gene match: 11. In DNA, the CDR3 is TGTGCCACCAGCAGAGATCTTGGGACAGGGAGTCTTGATCAGCCCCAGCATTTT. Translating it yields CATSRDLGTGSLDQPQHF.

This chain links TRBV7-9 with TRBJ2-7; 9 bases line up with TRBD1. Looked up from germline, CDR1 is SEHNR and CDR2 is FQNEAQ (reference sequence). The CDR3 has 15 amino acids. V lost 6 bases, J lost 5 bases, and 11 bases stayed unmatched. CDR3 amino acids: CASRGGGQGIHEQYF. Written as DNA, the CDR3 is TGTGCCAGCAGGGGGGGAGGACAGGGGATCCACGAGCAGTACTTC.

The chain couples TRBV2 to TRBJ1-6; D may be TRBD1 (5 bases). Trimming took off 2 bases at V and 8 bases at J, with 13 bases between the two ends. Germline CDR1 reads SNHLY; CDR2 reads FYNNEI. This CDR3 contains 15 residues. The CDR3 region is CASSESPGLDSPLHF. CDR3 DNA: TGTGCCAGCAGTGAATCACCAGGGTTGGATTCACCCCTCCACTTT. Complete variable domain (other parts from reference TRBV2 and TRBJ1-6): EPEVTQTPSHQVTQMGQEVILRCVPISNHLYFYWYRQILGQKVEFLVSFYNNEISEKSEIFDDQFSVERPDGSNFTLKIRSTKLEDSAMYFCASSESPGLDSPLHFGNGTRLTVT.

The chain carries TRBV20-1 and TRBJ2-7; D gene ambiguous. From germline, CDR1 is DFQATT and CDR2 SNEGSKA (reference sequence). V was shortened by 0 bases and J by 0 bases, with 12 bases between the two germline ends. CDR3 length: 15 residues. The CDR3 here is CSARDLWASSYEQYF. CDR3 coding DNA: TGCAGTGCTAGAGATCTGTGGGCGAGCTCCTACGAGCAGTACTTC.

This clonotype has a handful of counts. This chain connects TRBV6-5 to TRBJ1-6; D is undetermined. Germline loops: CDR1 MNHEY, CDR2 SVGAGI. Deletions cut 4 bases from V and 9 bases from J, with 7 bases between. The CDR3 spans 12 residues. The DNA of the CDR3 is TGTGCCAGCAGTTCCCTTCGTTCACCCCTCCACTTT. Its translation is CASSSLRSPLHF.

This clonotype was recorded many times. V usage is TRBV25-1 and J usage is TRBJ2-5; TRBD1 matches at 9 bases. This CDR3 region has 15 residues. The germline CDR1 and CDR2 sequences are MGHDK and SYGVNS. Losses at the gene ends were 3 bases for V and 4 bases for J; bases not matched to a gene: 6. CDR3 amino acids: CASSDPGTGTETQYF. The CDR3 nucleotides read TGTGCCAGCAGTGACCCCGGGACAGGGACAGAGACCCAGTACTTC.

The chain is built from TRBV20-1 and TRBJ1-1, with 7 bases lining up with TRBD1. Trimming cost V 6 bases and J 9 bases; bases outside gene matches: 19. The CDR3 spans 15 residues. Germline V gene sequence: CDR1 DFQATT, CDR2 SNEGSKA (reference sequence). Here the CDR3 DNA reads TGCAGTGCACGGAGACAGGGTTCCGGCCTCGCCCAAGCTTTCTTT. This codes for CSARRQGSGLAQAFF.

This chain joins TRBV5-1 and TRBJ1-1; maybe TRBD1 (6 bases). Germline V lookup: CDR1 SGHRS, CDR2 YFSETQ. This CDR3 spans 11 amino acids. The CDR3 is CPGHENTEAFF. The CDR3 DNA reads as TGCCCGGGACACGAGAACACTGAAGCTTTCTTT.

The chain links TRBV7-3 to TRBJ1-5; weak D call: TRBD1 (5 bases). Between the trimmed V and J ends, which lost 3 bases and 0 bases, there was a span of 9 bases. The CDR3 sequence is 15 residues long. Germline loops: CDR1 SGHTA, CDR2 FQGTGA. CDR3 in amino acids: CASSLGPLSNQPQHF. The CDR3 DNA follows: TGTGCCAGCAGCTTGGGACCTCTTAGCAATCAGCCCCAGCATTTT.

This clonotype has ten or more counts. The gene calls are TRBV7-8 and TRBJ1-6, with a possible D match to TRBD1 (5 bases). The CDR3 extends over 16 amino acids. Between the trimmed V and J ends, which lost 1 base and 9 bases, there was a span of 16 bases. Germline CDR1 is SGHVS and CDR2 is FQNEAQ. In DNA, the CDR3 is TGTGCCAGCAGCTTAGATTCTGCGGCAGGGACTTCACCCCTCCACTTT. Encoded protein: CASSLDSAAGTSPLHF.

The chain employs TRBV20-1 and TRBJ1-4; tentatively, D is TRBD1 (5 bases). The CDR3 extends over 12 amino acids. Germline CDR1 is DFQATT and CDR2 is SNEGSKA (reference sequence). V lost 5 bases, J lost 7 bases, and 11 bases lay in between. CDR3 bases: TGCAGTGCTGCCCCAGGGACTGAAAAACTGTTTTTT. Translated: CSAAPGTEKLFF.

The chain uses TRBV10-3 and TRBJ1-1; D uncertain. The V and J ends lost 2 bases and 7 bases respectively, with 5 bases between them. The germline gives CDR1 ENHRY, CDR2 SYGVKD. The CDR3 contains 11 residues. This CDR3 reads CAISEPDEAFF. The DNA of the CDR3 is TGTGCCATCAGTGAGCCGGATGAAGCTTTCTTT.

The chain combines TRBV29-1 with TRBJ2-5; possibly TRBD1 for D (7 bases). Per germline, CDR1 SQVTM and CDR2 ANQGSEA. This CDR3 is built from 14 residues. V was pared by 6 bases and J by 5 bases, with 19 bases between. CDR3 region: CSVRGTAILETQYF. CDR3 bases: TGCAGCGTCCGCGGGACAGCCATCCTCGAGACCCAGTACTTC.